These 18 T cell receptor beta chains originate from one sample sequenced in a study of CXCR3-negative and CXCR3-positive naive CD8 T cells. With UMI labels, 5' RACE was used to prepare the TRB cDNA libraries. TCRdb reanalyzed the 5' RACE reads, giving one entry per CDR3 protein sequence and no DNA. The ten top clones account for 15%, within a sample of over 45,000 distinct CDR3 sequences. The sequenced material came from memory CD8+ T cells from blood. The receptors originated from a human donor in good health. Some clones in this sample may be carry-over from other donors' samples.

This clonotype is classed as medium-sized by frequency. The rearrangement joins TRBV4-1 to TRBJ2-1; TCRdb's assignment of TRBD2 cannot be checked, as there is no DNA. Germline V CDR1 and CDR2: MGHRA, YSYEKL. The CDR3 runs 18 residues. The CDR3 sequence is CASSQWILAGGSYNEQFF.

CDR3 in amino acids: CASSRETASGYTGELFF. This chain joins TRBV14 and TRBJ2-2; checking the TCRdb D call of TRBD2 is not possible without DNA. Per germline, CDR1 SGHDN and CDR2 FVKESK. The CDR3 extends over 17 amino acids. The full variable domain, with the rest looked up from reference TRBV14 and TRBJ2-2, is EAGVTQFPSHSVIEKGQTVTLRCDPISGHDNLYWYRRVMGKEIKFLLHFVKESKQDESGMPNNRFLAERTGGTYSTLKVQPAELEDSGVYFCASSRETASGYTGELFFGEGSRLTVL.

The J gene is TRBJ1-5, the V gene TRBV5-1; TCRdb's D call of TRBD1 is untestable without DNA. Germline values: CDR1 SGHRS, CDR2 YFSETQ. This CDR3 region has 14 residues. The CDR3: CASSSGTYDQPQHF.

CDR3 sequence reads: CASSQDSQGYTEAFF. The rearrangement uses TRBV4-2 and TRBJ1-1; TCRdb lists TRBD1, though no DNA is available to test this call. This CDR3 is 15 amino acids long. From germline, CDR1 is LGHNA and CDR2 YNFKEQ.

The genes are TRBV19 and TRBJ2-3; TCRdb's assignment of TRBD1 cannot be checked, as there is no DNA. CDR1 is LNHDA, CDR2 SQIVND, per germline (reference sequence). This CDR3 region has 16 residues. The CDR3 reads CASRHGGDRVWGTQYF.

This chain links TRBV27 with TRBJ1-1; absent DNA, TCRdb's TRBD1 call cannot be checked. This CDR3 has 15 amino acids. Germline values: CDR1 MNHEY, CDR2 SMNVEV (reference sequence). The CDR3 region is CASSPVGGAYTEAFF.

The chain recombines TRBV13 with TRBJ2-7; TCRdb's D gene call, TRBD2, goes unchecked for lack of DNA. Germline V gene lookup returns CDR1 PRHDT and CDR2 FYEKMQ (reference sequence). CDR3 length: 14 residues. The CDR3 is CASSLDVLPYEQYF.

The chain joins TRBV2 to TRBJ2-7; with no DNA, the TCRdb D assignment of TRBD1 cannot be verified. Per the germline V gene, CDR1 is SNHLY and CDR2 is FYNNEI. The CDR3 sequence is 15 residues long. The CDR3: CASSEGTGGWYEQYF. Filled out from reference TRBV2 and TRBJ2-7, the complete variable domain reads EPEVTQTPSHQVTQMGQEVILRCVPISNHLYFYWYRQILGQKVEFLVSFYNNEISEKSEIFDDQFSVERPDGSNFTLKIRSTKLEDSAMYFCASSEGTGGWYEQYFGPGTRLTVT.

The chain links TRBV6-5 to TRBJ2-3; TCRdb outputs TRBD2, but without DNA this stays unchecked. The CDR3 contains 17 residues. Looked up from germline, CDR1 is MNHEY and CDR2 is SVGAGI. CDR3 region: CASSYSASGGATDTQYF.

V is TRBV6-2 or TRBV6-3 and J is TRBJ1-2; TCRdb picks TRBD1, but there is no DNA to check that call. The germline CDR1 and CDR2 sequences are MNHEY and SVGEGT. This CDR3 is 15 amino acids long. The CDR3 spells CASSYDSDRDYGYTF.

The chain combines TRBV7-6 with TRBJ2-5; TCRdb reports TRBD1, a call that lacks DNA to check it against. CDR1 is SGHVS and CDR2 is FNYEAQ in the germline V gene. The CDR3 spans 16 residues. This CDR3 is CASSQHREGAWETQYF.

The chain combines TRBV7-9 with TRBJ1-2; the TCRdb D gene call, TRBD1, has no DNA to confirm it. The CDR3 runs 16 residues. Looked up from germline, CDR1 is SEHNR and CDR2 is FQNEAQ (reference sequence). CDR3 sequence reads: CASSPLVEGVGYGYTF.

The V call is TRBV28, the J call TRBJ2-7. This CDR3 is 15 amino acids long. Germline V gene lookup returns CDR1 MDHEN and CDR2 SYDVKM. CDR3 residues: CASSQSGSDYYEQYF.

By frequency, this clonotype is medium-sized. The chain combines TRBV4-3 with TRBJ1-1; the TRBD1 assignment by TCRdb is unverifiable without DNA. There are 16 residues in the CDR3. Germline V lookup: CDR1 LGHNA, CDR2 YSLEER. The CDR3 reads CASSQEQGAGNTEAFF.

The J gene is TRBJ2-7, the V gene TRBV7-9; TCRdb proposes TRBD1, but this gene call is untestable without DNA. Germline V lookup: CDR1 SEHNR, CDR2 FQNEAQ (reference sequence). This CDR3 is built from 15 residues. CDR3: CASSSGTRGSYEQYF.

This chain links TRBV4-2 with TRBJ2-7; lacking DNA, the TRBD1 call made by TCRdb goes unchecked. CDR3 length: 15 residues. The V gene's germline CDR1 is LGHNA and CDR2 YNFKEQ. CDR3 region: CASSQEDRVRYEQYF.

This chain joins TRBV7-6 and TRBJ2-7; there is no DNA to check the TCRdb D call of TRBD1. The CDR3 is made up of 14 amino acids. The germline gives CDR1 SGHVS, CDR2 FNYEAQ. CDR3 protein: CASSRGTATYEQYF.

This rearrangement joins TRBV20-1 to TRBJ2-7. The CDR3 consists of 11 residues. Germline CDR1 is DFQATT and CDR2 is SNEGSKA (reference sequence). The CDR3 region is CSVRGPYEQYF.